This TCR beta chain comes out of a study of blood T cells in healthy people across ages. It was with a sample-barcoded 5' primer and a J-beta primer mix that a second PCR of roughly 7 to 12 cycles was run. Per sample, CDR3-containing paired-end reads numbered at least 2.5 million. One entry per CDR3 protein results from TCRdb running MiXCR on the 5' RACE reads. The profile shows about 640,000 distinct CDR3 sequences, under 65% of them singletons. About this clonotype: Its matching antigen is unknown.

Study-wide results and limits: The study found TCR beta diversity correlated strongly with naive T cell percentage. Aged donors had fewer naive CD4+ cells and lower diversity than long-lived donors.

The origin of this receptor is a man in his 60s in good health. The specimen sequenced was blood.

The CDR3 protein is CSAEITDTQYF. CDR3 nucleotide sequence: TGCAGTGCTGAGATCACAGATACGCAGTATTTT. V gene TRBV20-1 combines with J gene TRBJ2-3; D gene ambiguous. This CDR3 region has 11 residues. The V gene's germline CDR1 is DFQATT and CDR2 SNEGSKA (reference sequence). Trimming shortened V by 5 bases and J by 2 bases, and 5 bases separated the two germline ends.